These 16 T cell receptor beta chains originate from one sample sequenced in a study of response to subunit inactivated influenza vaccine. TCRdb used MiXCR to reprocess the RT-PCR reads, holding one entry per CDR3 protein. The table has roughly 650,000 distinct CDR3 sequences, 13% to 15% seen once. The sequenced sample was PBMCs from blood, obtained 14 days before vaccination. The source of these receptors is a man aged 50 or older who received an inactivated influenza vaccine.

This clonotype has more than one count but fewer than ten. The chain joins TRBV6-2 or TRBV6-3 to TRBJ2-3; D unclear. This CDR3 is built from 11 residues. Germline CDR1 MNHEY, CDR2 SVGEGT. Trimming pared 6 bases from V and 6 bases from J, leaving 7 bases between. DNA of the CDR3: TGTGCCAGCAGCGAGCCGGATACGCAGTATTTT. Translated: CASSEPDTQYF.

As to this clonotype: A single base separates this from a much larger clone, so it may be a read error. The chain combines TRBV6-2 or TRBV6-3 with TRBJ2-1, with D tentatively TRBD2 (9 bases). Germline lookup yields CDR1 MNHEY and CDR2 SVGEGT. The CDR3 spans 20 residues. The CDR3 nucleotides are TGTGCCAGCATTTACTCTAGGACAGGGTTATGGACTAGCGACTACAATGAGCAGTTCTTC. This sequence encodes CASIYSRTGLWTSDYNEQFF.

The V gene is TRBV12-3 or TRBV12-4, the J gene TRBJ2-1; perhaps D is TRBD1 or TRBD2 (5 bases each). The CDR3 has 14 amino acids. V was cut by 2 bases and J by 5 bases, with 10 bases left in between. In nucleotides, the CDR3 is TGTGCCAGCAGTTTATGGGGGTGGGACAATGAGCAGTTCTTC. Protein sequence: CASSLWGWDNEQFF.

V usage is TRBV6-1 and J usage is TRBJ1-2; the match to TRBD1 covers 7 bases. CDR1 MNHNS and CDR2 SASEGT come from the germline V gene. V shed 6 bases and J 0 bases; nucleotides not matched to a gene: 7. This CDR3 comprises 15 residues. The CDR3 loop reads CASSPDRAPNYGYTF. The CDR3 DNA reads TGTGCCAGCAGCCCAGACAGGGCCCCTAACTATGGCTACACCTTC.

The rearrangement links TRBV20-1 to TRBJ1-6; tentatively, D is TRBD1 (6 bases). This CDR3 has 12 amino acids. Germline CDR1 is DFQATT and CDR2 is SNEGSKA (reference sequence). V was pared by 4 bases and J by 10 bases, with 11 bases between. The CDR3 DNA reads as TGCAGTGCTATAGGGGGGACCTCACCCCTCCACTTT. It specifies CSAIGGTSPLHF.

This clonotype occurred a few times. The genes are TRBV7-8 and TRBJ2-7; TRBD2 matches at 11 bases. The CDR3 has 17 residues. Trimming removed 5 bases from V and 1 base from J; junction bases left unmatched: 10. Germline V gene data show CDR1 as SGHVS and CDR2 as FQNEAQ. CDR3 region: CASSVAGTSGVSYEQYF. In DNA form, the CDR3 reads TGTGCCAGCAGCGTCGCCGGGACTAGCGGCGTGTCCTACGAGCAGTACTTC.

This clonotype was seen only a few times. This sequence joins TRBV20-1 and TRBJ2-3; TRBD1 matches 8 bases. CDR1 is DFQATT, CDR2 SNEGSKA, per germline (reference sequence). The CDR3 spans 13 residues. The DNA for the CDR3 is TGCGGCTGGACAGGGCAAAACACAGATACGCAGTATTTT. Protein sequence: CGWTGQNTDTQYF.

In its sample, this clonotype was seen many times. The chain joins TRBV12-3 or TRBV12-4 to TRBJ2-7; D uncertain. The CDR3 covers 14 residues. Trimming cost V 5 bases and J 6 bases, with 17 bases left between them. The CDR3 region is CASSLTERACEQYF. The CDR3 nucleotides are TGTGCCAGCAGTCTAACAGAAAGGGCCTGCGAGCAGTACTTC.

This clonotype was detected only a few times. V and J are TRBV12-5 and TRBJ1-2, with D possibly matching TRBD1 (6 bases). The germline V gene encodes CDR1 LGHNT and CDR2 FRNRAP. CDR3 length: 14 amino acids. Trimming stripped 7 bases from V and 6 bases from J, with 18 bases between. The DNA for the CDR3 is TGTGCTAGTGCCAAACCGGGACAAGAGGATGGCTACACCTTC. This sequence encodes CASAKPGQEDGYTF.

As regards this clonotype: A much larger clone lies a single base off, so this may be a read error. J is TRBJ2-1 and V is TRBV11-2; D call uncertain. The CDR3 has 12 amino acids. CDR1 SGHAT and CDR2 FQNNGV come from the germline V gene. The CDR3 DNA is TGTGCCAGCAGCCTATTGAACTACCAGGAGTTGTTC. This encodes CASSLLNYQELF.

This clonotype has a handful of counts. The V and J genes are TRBV7-9 and TRBJ2-3, with TRBD2 matching 7 bases. The CDR3 is made up of 14 amino acids. From germline, CDR1 is SEHNR and CDR2 FQNEAQ (reference sequence). The J segment lost 4 bases and the V segment lost 5 bases, leaving 6 bases of the junction unmatched. CDR3 region: CASSQGAGADTQYF. In DNA, the CDR3 is TGTGCCAGCAGCCAGGGTGCGGGGGCAGATACGCAGTATTTT.

This clonotype has a handful of counts. CDR3: CASSQDRWAGNQPQHF. CDR3 nucleotide sequence: TGCGCCAGCAGCCAAGATCGTTGGGCAGGGAATCAGCCCCAGCATTTT. V is TRBV4-1 and J is TRBJ1-5; D perhaps matches TRBD1 (5 bases). V shed 0 bases and J shed 4 bases, with 13 bases lying between them. Germline values: CDR1 MGHRA, CDR2 YSYEKL. This CDR3 region has 16 residues.

This clonotype came up a few times. J is TRBJ1-1 and V is TRBV20-1, with 7 bases fitting TRBD1. Per the germline V gene, CDR1 is DFQATT and CDR2 is SNEGSKA (reference sequence). The CDR3 length is 11 residues. The CDR3 bases are TGCAGCCAGGGGGGGCACACTGAAGCTTTCTTT. Its translation: CSQGGHTEAFF.

This clonotype was detected a few times. The chain couples TRBV5-8 to TRBJ1-1; D is undetermined. This CDR3 comprises 14 residues. Trimming removed 4 bases at V and 0 bases at J, with 10 bases between. Germline V CDR1 and CDR2: SGHTS, YDEGEE. This CDR3 is CASSLFGVNTEAFF. In DNA form, the CDR3 reads TGTGCCAGCAGCCTCTTTGGGGTGAACACTGAAGCTTTCTTT.

The CDR3 sequence is CASSQKQGAGYNEQFF. CDR3 coding DNA: TGTGCCAGCAGCCAAAAACAGGGGGCAGGCTACAATGAGCAGTTCTTC. The chain carries TRBV14 and TRBJ2-1; TRBD1 aligns across 9 bases. V shed 2 bases and J 3 bases; nucleotides not matched to a gene: 5. Germline-derived CDR1 and CDR2 are SGHDN and FVKESK. The CDR3 is made up of 16 amino acids.

V gene TRBV10-3 combines with J gene TRBJ2-3; TRBD1 matches at 7 bases. This CDR3 spans 14 amino acids. V shed 6 bases, J shed 6 bases, and the junction held 9 bases outside the gene matches. CDR1 and CDR2 from the germline V gene are ENHRY and SYGVKD. The CDR3 DNA sequence: TGTGCCATCAGAGGGGGCGTCGGGCCCGATACGCAGTATTTT. Protein: CAIRGGVGPDTQYF.